The 17 T cell receptor beta chains given below trace back to one sample, sequenced in a study of CD8 T cells in Susac syndrome. RNA totalling roughly 0.5 to 1 ug underwent reverse transcription with random hexamers. TCRdb re-derived calls from the immunoSEQ multiplex PCR reads in MiXCR, one entry per CDR3 protein. The data contain about 140,000 distinct CDR3 sequences, approximately 95% of them seen just once; the ten biggest clones take up about 0.14%. Sequenced material: CD4+ T cells from PBMCs. All receptors come from a human donor with Susac syndrome.

The rearrangement links TRBV28 to TRBJ2-7, with D possibly TRBD2 on 6 matching bases. Germline V gene sequence: CDR1 MDHEN, CDR2 SYDVKM. CDR3 length equals 13 residues. V shed 4 bases and J shed 3 bases, with 10 bases lying between them. This CDR3 is CASSYGGLYEQYF. CDR3 in DNA: TGTGCCAGCAGTTACGGGGGACTCTACGAGCAGTACTTC.

The chain is built from TRBV7-9 and TRBJ2-7; D is unresolved. CDR3 size: 12 residues. Trimming removed 1 base at V and 6 bases at J, with 7 bases between. Germline assignment: CDR1 SEHNR and CDR2 FQNEAQ (reference sequence). CDR3 sequence: CASSLGRFEQYF. The CDR3 DNA is TGTGCCAGCAGCTTAGGTCGATTCGAGCAGTACTTC. Full variable domain (rest looked up from reference TRBV7-9 and TRBJ2-7): DTGVSQNPRHKITKRGQNVTFRCDPISEHNRLYWYRQTLGQGPEFLTYFQNEAQLEKSRLLSDRFSAERPKGSFSTLEIQRTEQGDSAMYLCASSLGRFEQYFGPGTRLTVT.

This clonotype was counted a single time. The CDR3 nucleotides read TGTGCCAGCAGCAAGCAGACGGGCCCCTACGAGCAGTACTTC. It yields the protein CASSKQTGPYEQYF. This chain joins TRBV5-4 and TRBJ2-7, with D unclear. In germline, CDR1 is SGHNT, CDR2 YYREEE (reference sequence). Between the trimmed V and J ends, which lost 4 bases and 2 bases, there was a span of 13 bases. CDR3 size: 14 residues.

The chain couples TRBV5-1 to TRBJ1-4; a possible D gene is TRBD1 (5 bases). CDR3 length: 14 residues. Germline V gene lookup returns CDR1 SGHRS and CDR2 YFSETQ. The V end was cut by 4 bases, the J end by 14 bases, with 21 bases between. The CDR3 DNA reads TGCGCCAGCAGCCCAGATGACAGTGGAGTAAGGCTGTTTTTT. This sequence encodes CASSPDDSGVRLFF.

V usage is TRBV20-1 and J usage is TRBJ1-2; TRBD1 is a possible D gene (5 bases). Per germline, CDR1 DFQATT and CDR2 SNEGSKA (reference sequence). This CDR3 is built from 14 residues. Trimming stripped 0 bases from V and 2 bases from J, with 10 bases between. The CDR3, as DNA: TGCAGTGCTAGAGATTTGACAGCAAACTATGGCTACACCTTC. This codes for CSARDLTANYGYTF.

CDR3 nucleotide sequence: TGTGCCAGCAGCCACACCTGGGCACGGGACAGGGGACCTAACTCCTACAATGAGCAGTTCTTC. Amino acid sequence: CASSHTWARDRGPNSYNEQFF. The chain recombines TRBV3-1 with TRBJ2-1; 10 nucleotides align to TRBD1. From germline, CDR1 is LGHDT and CDR2 YNNKEL (reference sequence). Germline trimming cut 3 bases from V and 0 bases from J; bases unmatched to any gene: 17. CDR3 length equals 21 residues.

The gene calls are TRBV28 and TRBJ2-3, with a tentative D call TRBD1 (6 bases). Trimming shortened V by 2 bases and J by 7 bases, and 16 bases separated the two germline ends. This CDR3 region has 15 residues. CDR1 is MDHEN and CDR2 is SYDVKM in the germline V gene. CDR3 sequence: CASSLPTGSQHTQYF. CDR3 in DNA: TGTGCCAGCAGTTTACCGACAGGCTCACAACATACGCAGTATTTT.

The chain combines TRBV5-1 with TRBJ2-5; 8 bases are shared with TRBD2. The trim removed 2 bases at V and 3 bases at J, leaving 6 bases unmatched. CDR3 length: 15 residues. In germline, CDR1 is SGHRS, CDR2 YFSETQ. The CDR3 protein is CASSFGGAGEETQYF. The CDR3 DNA reads as TGCGCCAGCAGCTTCGGGGGAGCGGGGGAAGAGACCCAGTACTTC.

The rearrangement joins TRBV29-1 to TRBJ1-1; TRBD1 aligns across 9 bases. J lost 5 bases, V lost 6 bases, and 4 bases had no gene match. CDR1 and CDR2 from the germline V gene are SQVTM and ANQGSEA. The CDR3 runs 12 residues. CDR3 residues: CSVRQGVTEAFF. Here the CDR3 DNA reads TGCAGCGTAAGACAGGGGGTGACTGAAGCTTTCTTT.

The genes are TRBV12-3 or TRBV12-4 and TRBJ2-7; TRBD1 might be the D (6 bases). V was cut by 0 bases and J by 7 bases, with 13 bases left in between. The CDR3 has 14 amino acids. This CDR3 is CASSLAGTSREQYF. The CDR3 DNA sequence: TGTGCCAGCAGTTTAGCGGGGACATCCCGGGAGCAGTACTTC.

The chain is built from TRBV4-3 and TRBJ1-2; D unclear. Trimming took off 1 base at V and 0 bases at J, with 9 bases between the two ends. The germline gives CDR1 LGHNA, CDR2 YSLEER. The CDR3 has 15 residues. CDR3 protein: CASSQVAGSNYGYTF. The CDR3 DNA follows: TGCGCCAGCAGCCAAGTTGCCGGTTCTAACTATGGCTACACCTTC.

V and J are TRBV4-1 and TRBJ2-7; 9 nucleotides align to TRBD1. The germline CDR1 and CDR2 sequences are MGHRA and YSYEKL. V trimming: 1 base; J trimming: 3 bases; junction bases outside the gene matches: 7. This CDR3 has 16 amino acids. The CDR3, as DNA: TGCGCCAGCAGCCAAGGGGACGGGACAGGGAACTACGAGCAGTACTTC. It specifies CASSQGDGTGNYEQYF.

This chain links TRBV5-1 with TRBJ2-7; a weak D match, TRBD2 (6 bases). V lost 3 bases to trimming and J lost 6 bases, with 16 bases between them. Germline V lookup: CDR1 SGHRS, CDR2 YFSETQ. The CDR3 consists of 14 residues. The CDR3 DNA reads TGCGCCAGCAGCTCGGGGACTCCCCCTCGCGAGCAGTACTTC. This translates into CASSSGTPPREQYF.

In this sample, this clonotype turned up once. The gene calls are TRBV30 and TRBJ1-1; possibly TRBD1 for D (5 bases). CDR1 and CDR2 (germline): GTSNPN, SVGIG (reference sequence). This CDR3 has 11 amino acids. V lost 8 bases, J lost 11 bases, and 18 bases lay in between. CDR3 amino acids: CASQTVSQAFF. For the CDR3, the DNA is TGTGCCAGTCAGACAGTCTCACAGGCTTTCTTT.

V is TRBV12-5 and J is TRBJ1-2; the match to TRBD1 covers 7 bases. Germline V gene lookup returns CDR1 LGHNT and CDR2 FRNRAP. This CDR3 has 13 amino acids. V lost 7 bases to trimming and J lost 4 bases; unmatched junction nucleotides: 6. CDR3 region: CASAPQGTYGYTF. CDR3 DNA sequence: TGTGCTAGTGCTCCACAGGGGACCTATGGCTACACCTTC.

J is TRBJ2-2 and V is TRBV7-8; D may correspond to TRBD1 or TRBD2 (5 bases each). V shed 5 bases and J shed 0 bases, with 13 bases lying between them. The CDR3 runs 16 residues. Germline assignment: CDR1 SGHVS and CDR2 FQNEAQ. CDR3 bases: TGTGCCAGCAGCCCCGGGGCAGGCCCGAACACCGGGGAGCTGTTTTTT. The encoded protein is CASSPGAGPNTGELFF.

In DNA, the CDR3 is TGTGCCAGCAGCGTAGATCAGAACACTGAAGCTTTCTTT. Amino acid sequence: CASSVDQNTEAFF. This chain uses TRBV9 with TRBJ1-1; no clear D. Between the trimmed V and J ends, which lost 0 bases and 1 base, there was a span of 4 bases. Germline V CDR1 and CDR2: SGDLS, YYNGEE. CDR3 length: 13 amino acids.